This T cell receptor beta chain originates from a study of blood T cell repertoires in COVID-19 (dated by TCRdb to 2018 to 2020). Broadly, across the study: Samples covering the acute and convalescent phases of COVID-19 were provided by collaborators in the United States, Italy and Spain. Samples were obtained from the ongoing ImmuneRACE study (first 160 participants) and from about 1,300 subjects provided by 6 global collaborators. A freely available public database, intended as a resource for researchers studying the immune response to SARS-CoV-2, is where the repertoires were released. Where available, HLA class I and class II types were taken from metadata supplied by the sample provider and were not determined by assay-based typing. A de-identified subject ID, COVID-19 status, age in years and sex were almost always included in the sample metadata. The material from the prospective study consisted of cDNA or gDNA derived from T cells, B-cell-depleted T cells, or PBMCs. Subjects who had been exposed to COVID-19, were actively infected with it, or had recovered from it provided the deeply sampled blood TCRbeta repertoires that made up the dataset.

General conclusions and limits of the study: Clinical and demographic metadata were provided uncurated, with the amount varying by source and participant.

The CDR3 numbers 12 residues from cysteine through phenylalanine. The kept DNA is CDR3 alone, 36 bases in frame from the first base. Between the V and J ends, shortened by 5 bases and 10 bases respectively, the junction contains 14 bases. CDR1 and CDR2 (SGHTA, FQGTGA) derive from the germline V gene. To note about this clone: This clone's antigen is unknown. Base qualities are not recorded, but no much larger clone differs from it by a single base.

TCRbeta CDR3 regions were amplified from genomic DNA using the immunoSEQ Assay, a bias-controlled multiplex PCR. The authors' pipeline ran thus. The number of nucleated cells in each sample was estimated from the amplification of reference gene primers within the assay. Sequence reads were collapsed and filtered to measure the absolute abundance of every unique TCRbeta CDR3 rearrangement. For each sample, productive Simpson clonality was calculated as the square root of Simpson's diversity index across productive rearrangements. TCRdb carries this immuneACCESS record with in-frame sequences only. Its versions omit some clonotypes, under half of them owing to an unresolved V gene in the studies checked, with the rest unexplained. The V and J calls and the clone size are those of that table, but D and trimming were determined from the DNA. In all, the sample holds approximately 91,000 clones, and over 75% of those were seen once. The ten largest account for about 6.5% of the sample.

The collaborating institutions used their own protocols to collect whole blood in K2EDTA tubes. For TCRbeta analysis, collaborators shipped samples in one of three forms: frozen whole blood, isolated PBMCs, or DNA extracted from either of those sample types. Rearrangement joined TRBV7-3 to TRBJ1-2; a tentative D match to TRBD1 spans 5 bases. Material: peripheral blood. The sequence derives from a man between 70 and 80 years old with acute or convalescent COVID-19. The CDR3 protein: CASSTGGDDYTF. The bases read TGTGCCAGCAGCACCGGGGGGGACGACTACACCTTC.